The 32 T cell receptor beta chains below come from one sample, sequenced in a study of T cell clonality in common variable immunodeficiency. Sequencing was performed with immunoSEQ multiplex PCR; in TCRdb, only in-frame clones are kept and a portion is missing. This sample has around 40,000 clones, each found more than once. Sequencing was performed on peripheral blood mononuclear cells. Receptors were obtained from a person aged 18 to 75 in good health.

The table lists this clone with many counts. The CDR3 end lies 3 residues beyond the end of the read and is filled in from the germline J gene. The chain carries TRBV19 and TRBJ1-1, with unresolved D. CDR3 length equals 12 residues. Germline V CDR1 and CDR2: LNHDA, SQIVND (reference sequence). V lost 5 bases to trimming and J lost 1 base, with 5 bases between them. CDR3 amino acids: CASSFGNTEAFF. CDR3 bases read: TGTGCCAGTAGTTTCGGGAACACTGAA.

This clone was seen only a few times. The observed sequence ends 3 residues before the CDR3 terminus, with the missing tail filled in from the germline J gene. The V call is TRBV27, the J call TRBJ2-7, with 8 nucleotides matching TRBD2. CDR3 length equals 13 residues. Germline lookup yields CDR1 MNHEY and CDR2 SMNVEV (reference sequence). Unmatched junction bases numbered 3, after V lost 3 bases and J lost 5 bases. CDR3 DNA, as far as it was read: TGTGCCAGCAGTTTCCCGACTAGCGACGAG. Translating it yields CASSFPTSDE. The full CDR3 sequence reads CASSFPTSDEQYF.

As for this clone: The junction departs from germline at one end; a sequencing error may be responsible. The CDR3 is cut off 3 residues early in the read; its end comes from the germline J gene. The chain couples TRBV5-1 to TRBJ1-1; perhaps TRBD1 as D (6 bases). The CDR3 has 15 amino acids. The germline V gene encodes CDR1 SGHRS and CDR2 YFSETQ. The CDR3 is CASSTLGAPNTGAFF. The CDR3 DNA, read in part, is TGCGCCAGCAGCACCCTGGGGGCCCCGAACACTGGA. Full variable domain (outside the CDR3, taken from reference TRBV5-1 and TRBJ1-1): KAGVTQTPRYLIKTRGQQVTLSCSPISGHRSVSWYQQTPGQGLQFLFEYFSETQRNKGNFPGRFSGRQFSNSRSEMNVSTLELGDSALYLCASSTLGAPNTGAFFGQGTRLTVV.

This clone has at least ten counts. The read is 3 residues too short to cover the CDR3 end, so that end is filled in from the germline J gene. The chain couples TRBV6-1 to TRBJ2-4; perhaps TRBD2 as D (5 bases). This CDR3 is 13 amino acids long. The germline V and J ends were trimmed by 2 bases and 7 bases, with 9 bases remaining between them. CDR1 is MNHNS and CDR2 is SASEGT in the germline V gene. CDR3 sequence reads: CASSEQPGNIQYF. The part of the CDR3 DNA that was read is TGTGCCAGCAGTGAACAACCGGGGAACATT.

The sample holds a few counts of this clone. The sequence runs out 3 residues before the end of the CDR3; the remainder is reconstructed from the germline J gene. J is TRBJ1-2 and V is TRBV2; 8 bases map to TRBD1. The germline V gene encodes CDR1 SNHLY and CDR2 FYNNEI. The CDR3 sequence is 13 residues long. V was pared by 7 bases and J by 4 bases, with 5 bases of the junction left unmatched. This CDR3 reads CASTGGSGYGYTF. Partial CDR3 DNA: TGTGCCAGCACAGGGGGCTCTGGCTATGGC.

This clone was picked up a small number of times. Distinct nucleotide sequences in the sample also encode this CDR3. The DNA read from the CDR3 is TGTGCCAGCAGCTTAGGGCCCCGGGACAGAGGTCGAAATTCACCC. Amino acids: CASSLGPRDRGRNSP. Given in full, the CDR3 is CASSLGPRDRGRNSPLHF. This rearrangement joins TRBV7-7 to TRBJ1-6; 7 bases are a match to TRBD1. The read comes to an end 3 residues before the CDR3 does, leaving the germline J gene to fill in the end. The germline V gene has CDR1 SSHAT and CDR2 FNYEAQ (reference sequence). Trimming at V came to 1 base and at J to 7 bases, leaving 13 bases not matched to a gene. The CDR3 covers 18 residues.

Many counts were recorded for this clone. The DNA ends 3 residues before the CDR3 does, and the rest of the CDR3 is filled in from the germline J gene. This rearrangement joins TRBV2 to TRBJ1-5, with D possibly TRBD1 on 6 matching bases. The CDR3 is 15 amino acids. Germline CDR1 and CDR2: SNHLY and FYNNEI. V lost 4 bases and J lost 4, with 14 bases in between. The CDR3 here is CASSVGGGLNQPQHF. CDR3 DNA (partial): TGTGCCAGCAGTGTGGGGGGGGGCCTTAATCAGCCC.

Remarks on this clone: The read halts 3 residues ahead of the CDR3 end, with the missing end drawn from the germline J gene. This chain uses TRBV13 with TRBJ2-3; 15 nucleotides align to TRBD2. Germline V gives CDR1 PRHDT, CDR2 FYEKMQ (reference sequence). The CDR3 totals 16 residues. CDR3 in amino acids: CASSLGLAGGRGTQYF. The part of the CDR3 DNA that was read is TGTGCCAGCAGCCTCGGACTAGCGGGGGGGCGGGGGACG.

This clone was recorded at least ten times. The observed sequence ends 3 residues before the CDR3 terminus, with the missing tail filled in from the germline J gene. V gene TRBV7-3 combines with J gene TRBJ1-6; D might be TRBD1 (6 bases). Trimming removed 5 bases from V and 7 bases from J, with 15 bases in between. Germline V CDR1 and CDR2: SGHTA, FQGTGA. The CDR3 consists of 15 residues. The covered CDR3 bases are TGTGCCAGCAGCCCGGGCGGGGGGCGAAATTCACCC. Translation: CASSPGGGRNSP. The CDR3 in its entirety is CASSPGGGRNSPLHF.

Note on this clone: The observed sequence ends 3 residues before the CDR3 terminus, with the missing tail filled in from the germline J gene. The chain couples TRBV10-2 to TRBJ1-1; 7 bases line up with TRBD1. Trimming removed 8 bases from V and 4 bases from J; junction bases left unmatched: 13. This CDR3 region has 15 residues. Germline lookup yields CDR1 WSHSY and CDR2 SAAADI. Partial CDR3 DNA: TGCGCCAGCTCTGAACAAGGGGGCATAGGCACTGAA. This codes for CASSEQGGIGTE. The CDR3 in full is CASSEQGGIGTEAFF.

This clone was seen repeatedly, ten times or more. At one of its ends the junction is not consistent with the germline gene, which may arise from a read error. The read halts 3 residues ahead of the CDR3 end, with the missing end drawn from the germline J gene. V and J are TRBV20-1 and TRBJ2-7; tentative D call: TRBD2 (7 bases). The length of the CDR3 is 16 residues. The germline V gene has CDR1 DFQATT and CDR2 SNEGSKA (reference sequence). The CDR3 DNA, read in part, is TGCAGTACTAGCCCTCTAGGCGGGGGCCGGACTTACGAG. Amino acids: CSTSPLGGGRTYE. The entire CDR3 is CSTSPLGGGRTYEQYF.

There are many counts of this clone. The missing CDR3 end, 3 residues past where the read stops, is filled in from the germline J gene. V gene TRBV28 combines with J gene TRBJ1-2; TRBD1 matches 7 bases. Germline CDR1 and CDR2: MDHEN and SYDVKM. The CDR3 is 14 amino acids. With V trimmed by 4 bases and J by 7 bases, 9 bases remained unmatched. The sequenced part of the CDR3 DNA is TGTGCCAGCAGTTCGGGGACAGTGTGGCGTGGC. Encoded protein: CASSSGTVWRG. The entire CDR3 reads CASSSGTVWRGYTF.

This clone was recorded at least ten times. This CDR3 is CAISGHLAGDNEQFF. Incomplete CDR3 DNA: TGTGCCATCAGTGGGCACCTAGCGGGGGACAATGAG. This chain links TRBV10-3 with TRBJ2-1, with 10 bases matching TRBD2. The read stops 3 residues short of the end of the CDR3; the missing end is completed from the germline J gene. Per germline, CDR1 ENHRY and CDR2 SYGVKD. V was pared by 4 bases and J by 5 bases, with 5 bases of the junction left unmatched. This CDR3 region has 15 residues.

This clone has ten or more counts. The CDR3 end lies 3 residues beyond the end of the read and is filled in from the germline J gene. J is TRBJ2-1 and V is TRBV2, with 14 positions matching TRBD2. J lost 7 bases, V lost 7 bases, and 3 bases had no gene match. The germline V gene encodes CDR1 SNHLY and CDR2 FYNNEI. This CDR3 comprises 14 residues. The CDR3 loop is CASIGTSGSNEQFF. The part of the CDR3 DNA that was read is TGTGCCAGCATCGGGACTAGCGGGAGTAATGAG.

This clone was counted only a few times. The CDR3 end is not reached by the read, which stops 3 residues before it; the germline J gene fills it in. The genes are TRBV6-2 or TRBV6-3 and TRBJ1-2, with D possibly being TRBD1 (5 bases). This CDR3 region has 13 residues. Germline V CDR1 and CDR2: MNHEY, SVGEGT. The CDR3 bases that were read are TGTGCCAGCACCCCAGGGTGGGGAGATACC. Its translation is CASTPGWGDT. The full CDR3 reads CASTPGWGDTYTF.

This clone was seen repeatedly, ten times or more. The CDR3 extends 3 residues past the end of the read, so its final part is completed from the germline J gene. V gene TRBV10-3 combines with J gene TRBJ2-5; 9 nucleotides agree with TRBD2. Germline-derived CDR1 and CDR2 are ENHRY and SYGVKD. The length of the CDR3 is 14 residues. Trimming removed 8 bases from V and 3 bases from J; junction bases left unmatched: 7. CDR3 bases read: TGTGCCATCGCTGCTAGCGGGGATAAAGAGACC. This codes for CAIAASGDKET. The full-length CDR3 reads as CAIAASGDKETQYF.

This clone has at least ten counts. The CDR3 end lies 3 residues beyond the end of the read and is filled in from the germline J gene. The V gene is TRBV5-6, the J gene TRBJ2-5, with 9 positions matching TRBD2. The CDR3 has 15 residues. With 2 bases clipped from V and 2 bases from J, the junction kept 4 bases outside the gene matches. The germline V gene encodes CDR1 SGHDT and CDR2 YYEEEE. Here the CDR3 reads CASSLAGGLQETQYF. CDR3 DNA (partial): TGTGCCAGCAGCTTAGCGGGAGGTTTACAAGAGACC.

This clone occurred many times. The read finishes 3 residues shy of the CDR3 end, and the germline J gene is used to complete it. The chain carries TRBV20-1 and TRBJ2-3, with 10 bases lining up with TRBD2. The CDR3 extends over 13 amino acids. Germline V CDR1 and CDR2: DFQATT, SNEGSKA (reference sequence). CDR3 protein: CSADTAGGETQYF. CDR3 bases read: TGCAGTGCTGACACAGCGGGAGGGGAGACG.

In this sample, this clone turned up many times. The CDR3 is cut off 3 residues early in the read; its end comes from the germline J gene. V and J are TRBV5-1 and TRBJ1-6; no firm D call. Germline V gene sequence: CDR1 SGHRS, CDR2 YFSETQ. V lost 5 bases and J 7 bases, leaving 13 bases between the germline ends. This CDR3 comprises 14 residues. The CDR3 DNA, read in part, is TGCGCCAGCAGAGAACCGGGTCAAAATTCACCC. Translating gives CASREPGQNSP. The entire CDR3 reads CASREPGQNSPLHF.

This clone occurred many times. The read ends 3 residues shy of where the CDR3 ends; the end is completed using the germline J gene. The chain recombines TRBV5-4 with TRBJ2-6; the match to TRBD1 covers 8 bases. The V and J ends lost 6 bases and 4 bases, in that order; junction bases with no gene match: 6. This CDR3 comprises 15 residues. From germline, CDR1 is SGHNT and CDR2 YYREEE (reference sequence). The CDR3 region is CASTQQGVGANVLTF. The DNA read from the CDR3 is TGTGCCAGCACACAACAGGGGGTAGGGGCCAACGTC.

Ten or more counts support this clone. The observed sequence ends 3 residues before the CDR3 terminus, with the missing tail filled in from the germline J gene. V gene TRBV10-3 combines with J gene TRBJ1-2; D remains ambiguous. Trimming took 3 bases from V and 3 from J, leaving 11 bases between them. This CDR3 is built from 14 residues. Germline CDR1 and CDR2: ENHRY and SYGVKD. CDR3 in amino acids: CAISEAADYYGYTF. The part of the CDR3 DNA that was read is TGTGCCATCAGTGAAGCAGCGGACTACTATGGC.

There are many counts of this clone. The DNA ends 3 residues before the CDR3 does, and the rest of the CDR3 is filled in from the germline J gene. The chain is built from TRBV18 and TRBJ2-3; 8 nucleotides match TRBD1. The CDR3 spans 15 residues. Unmatched junction bases numbered 6, after V lost 6 bases and J lost 1 base. The V gene's germline CDR1 is KGHSH and CDR2 LQKENI. CDR3 sequence reads: CASSLGTGGTDTQYF. The DNA read from the CDR3 is TGTGCCAGCTCTCTTGGGACAGGAGGCACAGATACG.

This clone has ten or more counts. The CDR3 is cut off 3 residues early in the read; its end comes from the germline J gene. This chain joins TRBV2 and TRBJ2-1, with 10 bases identical to TRBD2. The CDR3 has 14 residues. CDR1 and CDR2 (germline): SNHLY, FYNNEI. V shed 6 bases, J shed 6 bases, and the junction held 5 bases outside the gene matches. The CDR3: CASRGLARGNEQFF. The CDR3 bases that were read are TGTGCCAGCAGGGGACTAGCGAGAGGCAATGAG.

There are many counts of this clone. Read data end 3 residues before the CDR3 end; the end is taken from the germline J gene. The rearrangement links TRBV11-3 to TRBJ2-3; 9 bases line up with TRBD1. The J segment lost 6 bases and the V segment lost 3 bases, leaving 7 bases of the junction unmatched. Germline CDR1 is SGHNT and CDR2 is YENEEA. The CDR3 totals 15 residues. The sequenced part of the CDR3 DNA is TGTGCCAGCAGCTTGGGACAGGGTGGTTTGGATACG. This gives the protein CASSLGQGGLDT. The whole CDR3 sequence is CASSLGQGGLDTQYF.

This clone showed up many times. One end of the junction does not line up with germline, which may come from a read error. The CDR3 end falls 3 residues outside the read, so it is completed with the germline J gene. V and J are TRBV4-2 and TRBJ2-7; D possibly matches TRBD1 or TRBD2 (5 bases each). This CDR3 comprises 16 residues. The germline V gene encodes CDR1 LGHNA and CDR2 YNFKEQ. Incomplete CDR3 DNA: TGCGCCAGCAGCCAAGATCCCCTCCGAGGGGAGTACGAG. Encoded protein: CASSQDPLRGEYE. The entire CDR3 protein reads CASSQDPLRGEYEQYF.

This clone was recorded at least ten times. Sequencing ends 3 residues short of the CDR3 end; the germline J gene provides the rest. The rearrangement joins TRBV20-1 to TRBJ1-1; maybe TRBD1 (5 bases). This CDR3 spans 14 amino acids. The germline gives CDR1 DFQATT, CDR2 SNEGSKA (reference sequence). The V gene lost 6 bases and the J gene lost 5 bases, with 19 bases spanning the gap. The CDR3 reads CSALPVQGWTEAFF. The sequenced CDR3 bases are TGCAGTGCGCTGCCCGTGCAGGGATGGACTGAA.

For this clone: The sequence runs out 3 residues before the end of the CDR3; the remainder is reconstructed from the germline J gene. The chain uses TRBV2 and TRBJ1-2; 10 positions match TRBD1. The CDR3 has 14 amino acids. V gave up 7 bases and J gave up 3 bases; unmatched junction bases: 5. The germline gives CDR1 SNHLY, CDR2 FYNNEI. The part of the CDR3 DNA that was read is TGTGCCAGCAACCCGACAGGGGGCGACTATGGC. This translates into CASNPTGGDYG. The entire CDR3 is CASNPTGGDYGYTF.

This clone showed up many times. The read is 3 residues too short to cover the CDR3 end, so that end is filled in from the germline J gene. The V call is TRBV19, the J call TRBJ2-7; a possible D gene is TRBD1 (6 bases). The CDR3 covers 14 residues. Trimming took 5 bases from V and 3 from J, leaving 14 bases between them. Germline lookup yields CDR1 LNHDA and CDR2 SQIVND (reference sequence). Here the CDR3 reads CASSRSGTFYEQYF. The CDR3 DNA, read in part, is TGTGCCAGTAGTCGATCCGGGACATTCTACGAG.

Relative to its sample, this clone is medium-sized. The read finishes 3 residues shy of the CDR3 end, and the germline J gene is used to complete it. The genes are TRBV7-2 and TRBJ2-5; 7 nucleotides agree with TRBD2. This CDR3 contains 13 residues. The germline V gene has CDR1 SGHTA and CDR2 FQGNSA. V lost 2 bases, J lost 5 bases, and 2 bases stayed unmatched. The CDR3 protein is CASSLNGGETQYF. CDR3 bases read: TGTGCCAGCAGCTTAAACGGGGGGGAGACC.

This clone was seen many times. The observed sequence ends 3 residues before the CDR3 terminus, with the missing tail filled in from the germline J gene. The chain combines TRBV19 with TRBJ2-2; D is perhaps TRBD2 (6 bases). The germline V gene encodes CDR1 LNHDA and CDR2 SQIVND (reference sequence). The CDR3 has 14 amino acids. Trimming pared 2 bases from V and 7 bases from J, leaving 11 bases between. Partial CDR3 DNA: TGTGCCAGTAGTATAAACGGGGGATACGGGGAG. Protein sequence: CASSINGGYGE. The whole CDR3 is CASSINGGYGELFF.

This clone has just a few counts. The read terminates 3 residues ahead of where the CDR3 ends, so the germline J gene completes it. V usage is TRBV30 and J usage is TRBJ1-2; D not resolved. The germline V gene has CDR1 GTSNPN and CDR2 SVGIG (reference sequence). The CDR3 runs 13 residues. The CDR3 sequence: CAWSVGQALGYTF. The CDR3 DNA, read in part, is TGTGCCTGGAGTGTAGGGCAGGCTTTGGGC.

The sample holds many counts of this clone. Read sequence stops 3 residues before the CDR3 end, and the germline J gene provides the missing end. The chain couples TRBV5-6 to TRBJ2-3; TRBD1 is a possible D gene (6 bases). Germline values: CDR1 SGHDT, CDR2 YYEEEE. The CDR3 covers 14 residues. V lost 1 base and J 4 bases, leaving 10 bases between the germline ends. The covered CDR3 bases are TGTGCCAGCAGCTTGATACAGGGACCAGATACG. The encoded protein is CASSLIQGPDT. The complete CDR3 sequence is CASSLIQGPDTQYF.